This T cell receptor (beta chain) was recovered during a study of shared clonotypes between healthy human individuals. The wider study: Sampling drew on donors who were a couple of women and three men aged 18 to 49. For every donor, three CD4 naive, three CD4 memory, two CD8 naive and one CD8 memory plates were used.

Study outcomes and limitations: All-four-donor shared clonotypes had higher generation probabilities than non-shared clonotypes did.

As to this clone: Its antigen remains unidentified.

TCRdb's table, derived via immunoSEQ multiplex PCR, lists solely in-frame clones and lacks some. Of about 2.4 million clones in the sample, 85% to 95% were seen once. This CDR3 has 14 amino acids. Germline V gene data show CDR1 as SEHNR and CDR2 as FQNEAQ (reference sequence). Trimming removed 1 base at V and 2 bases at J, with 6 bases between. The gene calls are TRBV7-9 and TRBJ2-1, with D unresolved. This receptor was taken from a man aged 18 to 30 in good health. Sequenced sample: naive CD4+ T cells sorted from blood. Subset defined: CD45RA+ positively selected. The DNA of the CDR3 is TGTGCCAGCAGCTTAGATGTCCCCTACAATGAGCAGTTCTTC. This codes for CASSLDVPYNEQFF.